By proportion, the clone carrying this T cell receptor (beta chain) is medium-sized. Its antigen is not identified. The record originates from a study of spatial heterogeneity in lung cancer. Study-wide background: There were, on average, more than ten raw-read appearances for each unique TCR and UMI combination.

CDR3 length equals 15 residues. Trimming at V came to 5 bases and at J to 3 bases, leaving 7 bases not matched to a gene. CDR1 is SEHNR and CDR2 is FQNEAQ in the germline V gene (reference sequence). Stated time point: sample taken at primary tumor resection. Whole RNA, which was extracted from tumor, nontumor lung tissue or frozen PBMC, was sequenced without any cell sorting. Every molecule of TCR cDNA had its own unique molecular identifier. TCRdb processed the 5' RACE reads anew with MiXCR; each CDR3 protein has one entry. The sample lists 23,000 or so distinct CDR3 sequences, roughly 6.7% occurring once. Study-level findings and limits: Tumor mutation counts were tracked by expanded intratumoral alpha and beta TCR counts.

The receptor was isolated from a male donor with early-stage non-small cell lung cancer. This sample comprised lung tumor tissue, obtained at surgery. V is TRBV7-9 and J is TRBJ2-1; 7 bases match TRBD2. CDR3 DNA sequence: TGTGCCAGCAGCCACTCTCTAGCGGACTACAATGAGCAGTTCTTC. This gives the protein CASSHSLADYNEQFF.